Shown below are 11 T cell receptor beta chains from a single sample sequenced in a study of metastatic and nonmetastatic thyroid tumors. TCRdb re-called clones via MiXCR from the PCR reads. The sample lists tens of thousands of clones; under 25% were seen once. Thyroid surgery had not been preceded by any treatment in any patient. The sequenced material came from blood. The receptors stem from a female donor with papillary thyroid cancer or a benign thyroid nodule (not recorded which). Some clones in this sample may be carry-over from other donors' samples.

This chain uses TRBV6-5 with TRBJ2-5; a possible D gene is TRBD1 (5 bases). V lost 5 bases to trimming and J lost 6 bases, with 25 bases between them. CDR1 and CDR2 (germline): MNHEY, SVGAGI. There are 17 residues in the CDR3. In DNA, the CDR3 is TGTGCCAGCAGTCACGGCAACGCGACAGACCGCCCGAAGACCCAGTACTTC. As protein: CASSHGNATDRPKTQYF.

This clone came up many times. The chain links TRBV11-2 to TRBJ1-1, with D hard to call. Germline CDR1 SGHAT, CDR2 FQNNGV. The CDR3 extends over 15 amino acids. Between the trimmed V and J ends, which lost 5 bases and 2 bases, there was a span of 15 bases. The CDR3 is CASSPLLTSNTEAFF. DNA of the CDR3: TGTGCCAGCAGCCCCCTCCTTACGTCTAACACTGAAGCTTTCTTT.

The rearrangement joins TRBV18 to TRBJ2-5; D might be TRBD1 or TRBD2, each matching 7 bases. With the DNA end fitting TRBJ2-1 better, the J assignment may be wrong. Looked up from germline, CDR1 is KGHSH and CDR2 is LQKENI. The CDR3 totals 15 residues. CDR3 sequence: CASSPIAQRDSHQFF. The CDR3 DNA sequence: TGTGCCAGCTCACCCATTGCCCAGCGGGACAGTCATCAGTTCTTC.

This clone was counted at least ten times. DNA of the CDR3: TGTGCCAGCACCACGAGACTAGCGGGAGATACGCAGTATTTT. As protein: CASTTRLAGDTQYF. The gene calls are TRBV6-2 or TRBV6-3 and TRBJ2-3; 10 bases fit TRBD2. The CDR3 extends over 14 amino acids. The V and J ends lost 7 bases and 5 bases, in that order; junction bases with no gene match: 6. Germline V gene lookup returns CDR1 MNHEY and CDR2 SVGEGT.

This clone showed up just a few times. This chain connects TRBV6-2 or TRBV6-3 to TRBJ1-5; the D is unclear. Germline V lookup: CDR1 MNHEY, CDR2 SVGEGT. Trimming stripped 4 bases from V and 5 bases from J, with 6 bases between. There are 12 residues in the CDR3. The CDR3: CASSLTDQPQHF. CDR3 DNA sequence: TGTGCCAGCAGTTTGACGGATCAGCCCCAGCATTTT.

By share, this clone counts as medium-sized (0.01 to 0.1%). The chain links TRBV20-1 to TRBJ2-7, with D perhaps matching TRBD2 (5 bases). V lost 2 bases to trimming and J lost 3 bases, with 11 bases between them. The CDR3 has 13 amino acids. In germline, CDR1 is DFQATT, CDR2 SNEGSKA (reference sequence). CDR3 sequence: CSARSPSGYEQYF. The CDR3 coding sequence is TGCAGTGCTAGAAGTCCCAGCGGCTACGAGCAGTACTTC.

At least ten counts were recorded for this clone. This chain uses TRBV5-1 with TRBJ2-1; TRBD2 agrees at 8 bases. The CDR3 length is 15 residues. Germline trimming cut 0 bases from V and 5 bases from J; bases unmatched to any gene: 4. Germline CDR1 and CDR2: SGHRS and YFSETQ. The CDR3 sequence is CASSLDGRANNEQFF. Written as DNA, the CDR3 is TGCGCCAGCAGCTTGGACGGGAGGGCCAACAATGAGCAGTTCTTC.

This clone is medium-sized within its sample. This sequence joins TRBV11-2 and TRBJ2-7; 7 bases match TRBD2. CDR1 and CDR2 (germline): SGHAT, FQNNGV. With 5 bases clipped from V and 5 bases from J, the junction kept 12 bases outside the gene matches. The CDR3 covers 15 residues. CDR3 loop: CASSALWRESHEQYF. The CDR3 nucleotides read TGTGCCAGCAGCGCCTTATGGCGGGAGAGCCACGAGCAGTACTTC.

This clone appeared many times. The chain recombines TRBV11-2 with TRBJ2-7; D remains unclear. CDR1 and CDR2 from the germline V gene are SGHAT and FQNNGV. Trimming cost V 5 bases and J 3 bases, with 8 bases left between them. The CDR3 runs 12 residues. For the CDR3, the DNA is TGTGCCAGCAGCGCCTCATACTACGAGCAGTACTTC. Protein product: CASSASYYEQYF.

This clone was seen at least ten times. The chain couples TRBV19 to TRBJ1-5, with no clear D. CDR1 is LNHDA and CDR2 is SQIVND in the germline V gene (reference sequence). Trimming removed 1 base at V and 2 bases at J, with 9 bases between. The length of the CDR3 is 15 residues. DNA for the CDR3: TGTGCCAGTAGTATAGGCTTGCACGGCAATCAGCCCCAGCATTTT. It encodes CASSIGLHGNQPQHF.

This clone was seen at least ten times. The chain is built from TRBV12-3 or TRBV12-4 and TRBJ1-5, with D perhaps matching TRBD1 (6 bases). The CDR3 is 16 residues long. Deletions cut 5 bases from V and 9 bases from J, with 23 bases between. DNA for the CDR3: TGTGCCAGCAGTATCTACAGGGTCATGGGCGGGAGGCCCCAGCATTTT. This encodes CASSIYRVMGGRPQHF.